The next 21 T cell receptor beta chains were all read from a single sample in a study of blood T cells in healthy people across ages. Through a sample-barcoded 5' primer and a J-beta primer mix, a second PCR was run for roughly 7 to 12 cycles. Each CDR3 protein is one row after TCRdb ran MiXCR on the 5' RACE reads. This table holds about 1.8 million distinct CDR3 sequences, about 49% found once. Sequenced material: blood. The receptors come from a woman in her forties in good health.

With regard to this clonotype: The junction and the germline gene differ at one end; a read error may be behind it. V and J are TRBV7-2 and TRBJ2-5, with 7 positions matching TRBD2. The CDR3 is 15 amino acids. The germline CDR1 and CDR2 sequences are SGHTA and FQGNSA. CDR3 coding DNA: TGTGCCAGCAGCTTAGGCAGCTATCGGGAGGAGACCCGGTACTTC. It translates to CASSLGSYREETRYF.

The genes are TRBV4-3 and TRBJ2-7; possible D gene TRBD1, 7 bases. This CDR3 is 16 amino acids long. V gave up 0 bases and J gave up 5 bases, with 17 bases separating them. Per germline, CDR1 LGHNA and CDR2 YSLEER. CDR3 in DNA: TGCGCCAGCAGCCAAGATTTGCGGCAGGGGGGCAACGAGCAGTACTTC. Its protein product is CASSQDLRQGGNEQYF.

The sample holds a few counts of this clonotype. As DNA, the CDR3 is TGTGCCAGCAGCTTATGGGCTAGCGGGGGCCGCACAGATACGCAGTATTTT. Its protein is CASSLWASGGRTDTQYF. The chain combines TRBV7-2 with TRBJ2-3, with TRBD2 identical over 10 bases. J was trimmed by 1 base and V by 2 bases; bases with no gene match: 6. Germline V gives CDR1 SGHTA, CDR2 FQGNSA. The CDR3 has 17 amino acids.

The rearrangement joins TRBV6-5 to TRBJ1-2; D uncertain. Trimming left V 0 bases short and J 6 bases short, with 14 bases between. CDR3 length: 15 residues. Germline CDR1 and CDR2: MNHEY and SVGAGI. DNA for the CDR3: TGTGCCAGCAGTTACTCGATCGGATTCGCGGATGGCTACACCTTC. This translates into CASSYSIGFADGYTF.

V is TRBV7-2 and J is TRBJ2-5; 9 bases agree with TRBD1. The CDR3 extends over 15 amino acids. The germline V gene has CDR1 SGHTA and CDR2 FQGNSA. Unmatched junction bases numbered 8, after V lost 4 bases and J lost 5 bases. The CDR3 loop is CASSSRDREWETQYF. The DNA for the CDR3 is TGTGCCAGCAGCTCCCGGGACAGGGAATGGGAGACCCAGTACTTC.

This clonotype was seen a handful of times. The rearrangement joins TRBV5-1 to TRBJ2-1; 14 positions match TRBD2. Germline values: CDR1 SGHRS, CDR2 YFSETQ. The CDR3 is 20 amino acids. The ends lost 3 bases at V and 7 bases at J; junction bases unmatched: 18. The CDR3 region is CASSYKGLAGGERGRNEQFF. CDR3 bases: TGCGCCAGCAGCTACAAAGGACTAGCGGGGGGAGAAAGAGGGAGAAATGAGCAGTTCTTC.

This clonotype turned up a few times. The chain combines TRBV5-1 with TRBJ2-1, with D possibly being TRBD1 or TRBD2 (6 bases each). The CDR3 sequence is 16 residues long. Per germline, CDR1 SGHRS and CDR2 YFSETQ. Trimming removed 4 bases at V and 0 bases at J, with 14 bases between. The CDR3 sequence is CASSVSGASSYNEQFF. Written as DNA, the CDR3 is TGCGCCAGCAGCGTATCGGGGGCGAGCTCCTACAATGAGCAGTTCTTC.

The gene calls are TRBV2 and TRBJ2-5; 7 nucleotides agree with TRBD2. CDR1 and CDR2 (germline): SNHLY, FYNNEI. Trimming removed 10 bases from V and 2 bases from J; junction bases left unmatched: 7. The CDR3 has 13 amino acids. The CDR3 here is CANRPGLQETQYF. The CDR3 DNA follows: TGTGCCAATCGACCGGGACTACAAGAGACCCAGTACTTC.

This rearrangement joins TRBV7-3 to TRBJ2-5; possibly TRBD1 or TRBD2 for D (5 bases each). Trimming took 1 base from V and 9 from J, leaving 15 bases between them. CDR1 SGHTA and CDR2 FQGTGA come from the germline V gene. The CDR3 is made up of 14 amino acids. This CDR3 is CASSLNGGLGAQYF. The CDR3 region has the DNA TGTGCCAGCAGCTTAAATGGCGGGCTGGGGGCCCAGTACTTC.

The chain joins TRBV7-2 to TRBJ2-3; 7 bases are a match to TRBD1. The CDR3 covers 19 residues. Germline lookup yields CDR1 SGHTA and CDR2 FQGNSA. J lost 2 bases, V lost 2 bases, and 16 bases had no gene match. The CDR3 region is CASSLPWTGPIEFTDTQYF. CDR3 nucleotides: TGTGCCAGCAGCTTACCGTGGACAGGCCCTATCGAATTCACAGATACGCAGTATTTT.

On this clonotype itself: A read error may account for a junction end that differs from germline. The chain joins TRBV15 to TRBJ2-3; TRBD2 matches at 11 bases. CDR1 and CDR2 (germline): LNHNV, YYDKDF (reference sequence). The CDR3 contains 20 residues. In DNA, the CDR3 is TGTGCCACCAGCAGAGCCCGAGCCCGCTCTAGCGGGGGGAACACAGATGCGCAGTATTTT. Amino acids: CATSRARARSSGGNTDAQYF.

The rearrangement uses TRBV20-1 and TRBJ2-5, with TRBD1 identical over 7 bases. Germline assignment: CDR1 DFQATT and CDR2 SNEGSKA (reference sequence). The CDR3 loop spans 13 amino acids. The V gene end was trimmed by 1 base and the J gene end by 4 bases; junction bases not matched to a gene: 3. The CDR3 protein is CSARGQGVETQYF. CDR3 in DNA: TGCAGTGCTAGAGGCCAGGGGGTAGAGACCCAGTACTTC.

This clonotype was seen more than once but under ten times. The chain joins TRBV7-2 to TRBJ2-1, with D perhaps matching TRBD1 (5 bases). The CDR3 is 13 residues long. The V end was cut by 6 bases, the J end by 7 bases, with 13 bases between. CDR1 is SGHTA, CDR2 FQGNSA, per germline. This CDR3 is CASRPAGFNEQFF. Here the CDR3 DNA reads TGTGCCAGCAGACCCGCAGGGTTTAATGAGCAGTTCTTC.

The chain has TRBV4-2 and TRBJ1-1, with a weak D call TRBD1 (5 bases). V was pared by 1 base and J by 0 bases, with 15 bases between. This CDR3 spans 17 amino acids. CDR1 and CDR2 from the germline V gene are LGHNA and YNFKEQ. Written as DNA, the CDR3 is TGTGCCAGCAGCCAAGTGGGGGGGGGGATCATGAACACTGAAGCTTTCTTT. This encodes CASSQVGGGIMNTEAFF.

The CDR3 nucleotides are TGTGCCAGCAGCCAGTCGACAGGGGGCCCCTACGAGCAGTACTTC. As protein: CASSQSTGGPYEQYF. The chain is built from TRBV3-1 and TRBJ2-7; TRBD1 matches 10 bases. V shed 3 bases and J 2 bases; nucleotides not matched to a gene: 4. Germline CDR1 reads LGHDT; CDR2 reads YNNKEL (reference sequence). CDR3 length equals 15 residues.

The chain couples TRBV7-2 to TRBJ1-6; 7 bases match TRBD1. Looked up from germline, CDR1 is SGHTA and CDR2 is FQGNSA. The ends lost 1 base at V and 12 bases at J; junction bases unmatched: 3. The CDR3 runs to 13 residues. This CDR3 reads CASSLGNRGPLHF. In DNA form, the CDR3 reads TGTGCCAGCAGCTTAGGAAACAGGGGACCCCTCCACTTT.

The chain employs TRBV28 and TRBJ1-5; D call uncertain. The CDR3 sequence is 13 residues long. CDR1 and CDR2 (germline): MDHEN, SYDVKM. The V end lost 2 bases, the J end lost 5 bases, and 7 bases lay between the germline ends. CDR3 DNA: TGTGCCAGCAGTTTAGGACTGGATCAGCCCCAGCATTTT. It encodes CASSLGLDQPQHF.

The chain joins TRBV4-3 to TRBJ2-1, with D possibly being TRBD1 or TRBD2 (6 bases each). This CDR3 comprises 16 residues. The ends were cut back, 1 base at V and 5 bases at J, with 15 bases in the middle. Germline V lookup: CDR1 LGHNA, CDR2 YSLEER. CDR3 sequence: CASSQVTGALDNEQFF. The CDR3 nucleotides read TGCGCCAGCAGCCAAGTTACGGGGGCGCTGGACAATGAGCAGTTCTTC.

There are a few counts of this clonotype. This sequence joins TRBV7-2 and TRBJ2-5, with D possibly being TRBD2 (6 bases). Germline lookup yields CDR1 SGHTA and CDR2 FQGNSA. V lost 2 bases, J lost 5 bases, and 15 bases lay in between. This CDR3 spans 15 amino acids. The CDR3 spells CASSLNYGTLETQYF. The CDR3 DNA sequence: TGTGCCAGCAGCTTAAATTACGGGACTCTGGAGACCCAGTACTTC.

The chain recombines TRBV4-3 with TRBJ1-5, with no clear D. The CDR3 loop spans 14 amino acids. The germline V gene encodes CDR1 LGHNA and CDR2 YSLEER. The ends were cut back, 1 base at V and 2 bases at J, with 6 bases in the middle. The CDR3 DNA sequence: TGCGCCAGCAGCCAAGTGGCAGGCAATCAGCCCCAGCATTTT. This codes for CASSQVAGNQPQHF.

The rearrangement joins TRBV20-1 to TRBJ2-3; D remains ambiguous. The CDR3 runs 16 residues. The V gene lost 4 bases and the J gene lost 0 bases, with 17 bases spanning the gap. Germline-derived CDR1 and CDR2 are DFQATT and SNEGSKA (reference sequence). Written as DNA, the CDR3 is TGCAGTGCTATCCCCTTAGTCCGTGCTAGCACAGATACGCAGTATTTT. Protein sequence: CSAIPLVRASTDTQYF.